One sample yielded the 2 T cell receptor beta chains listed below, sequenced in a study of early T cells in non-severe SARS-CoV-2 infection. TCRdb called the 5' RACE reads again in MiXCR, with one record for every CDR3 protein. The data contain about 84,000 distinct CDR3 sequences, over 10% of them singletons. The sequenced sample consisted of whole blood. Every receptor here comes from an adult who was a healthcare worker with PCR-confirmed SARS-CoV-2 infection or an uninfected control (not recorded which).

The J gene is TRBJ2-7, the V gene TRBV10-3; 8 nucleotides line up with TRBD1. Germline V CDR1 and CDR2: ENHRY, SYGVKD. CDR3 length: 15 amino acids. Trimming at V came to 6 bases and at J to 4 bases, leaving 11 bases not matched to a gene. In DNA form, the CDR3 reads TGTGCCATCAGCTCTCCCGGACAGGGTTTATACGAGCAGTACTTC. Its protein is CAISSPGQGLYEQYF.

This clonotype was observed a handful of times. The chain combines TRBV10-2 with TRBJ2-1, with 8 bases identical to TRBD2. V lost 4 bases, J lost 3 bases, and 5 bases stayed unmatched. This CDR3 has 15 amino acids. The V gene's germline CDR1 is WSHSY and CDR2 SAAADI. CDR3 region: CASSVYGGGYNEQFF. The CDR3 bases are TGCGCCAGCAGTGTGTACGGGGGGGGCTACAATGAGCAGTTCTTC.